Each of the 2 T cell receptor beta chains below was sequenced from the same sample in a study of T cell repertoires in cytomegalovirus infection (dated by TCRdb to 2018 to 2020). For sequencing, an Illumina HiSeq 1500 was employed. Using fastp trimming at Q25 and MiXCR clonotype assembly, TCRdb reanalyzed the public sequencing data and kept in-frame beta chains. Each record represents a unique CDR3 protein, reported with the most common genes and DNA among its rows. The sample table lists roughly 230,000 distinct CDR3 sequences, approximately 7% of them with a count of one. Of the sample, less than 7.5% is held by the ten largest clones. Sequenced: PBMCs. Source of these receptors: a human donor in good health (CMV status not recorded). Some clones in this sample may be carry-over from other donors' samples.

This clonotype was seen a handful of times. The chain has TRBV20-1 and TRBJ1-5; the match to TRBD1 covers 9 bases. Germline loops: CDR1 DFQATT, CDR2 SNEGSKA (reference sequence). J gave up 2 bases and V 2 bases, and 4 bases lay outside the gene matches. The CDR3 has 15 residues. The CDR3: CSARLTGGRNQPQHF. CDR3 bases: TGCAGTGCTAGACTCACAGGGGGCCGCAATCAGCCCCAGCATTTT.

This clonotype was detected many times. DNA for the CDR3: TGTGCCAGCAGCCAAGGGGCCGGCACTGAAGCTTTCTTT. Amino acid sequence: CASSQGAGTEAFF. The V and J genes are TRBV7-9 and TRBJ1-1; TRBD1 is a possible D gene (5 bases). The V end lost 5 bases, the J end lost 4 bases, and 11 bases lay between the germline ends. From germline, CDR1 is SEHNR and CDR2 FQNEAQ (reference sequence). The CDR3 runs 13 residues.